The present TCR beta chain was sequenced within a study of shared clonotypes between healthy human individuals. Study information: The cohort had two women and a few men, ages 18 to 49. Researchers assigned three CD4 naive, three CD4 memory, two CD8 naive and one CD8 memory plate to each donor.

Turning to this clone: Its antigen is currently unknown.

Study results and caveats: Sharing across four donors was seen in 4% to 6.5% of naive CD4 clonotypes. Shared clonotypes across all four donors exceeded non-shared ones in generation probability.

The table came from immunoSEQ multiplex PCR; TCRdb's copy has only in-frame clones and leaves some out. The table shows some 680,000 clones, with approximately 73% occurring only once. Per the germline V gene, CDR1 is SGHDN and CDR2 is FVKESK. J lost 9 bases, V lost 4 bases, and 8 bases had no gene match. There are 14 residues in the CDR3. The clonotype was recovered from a woman aged 30 to 39 in good health. J is TRBJ2-1 and V is TRBV14, with 8 bases identical to TRBD2. Specimen: memory CD4+ T cells sorted from blood. Specified subset: CD45RA-negative fraction. CDR3 sequence (DNA): TGTGCCAGCAGCCTCCTTACAAGCGGGGGTGAGCAGTTCTTC. Protein product: CASSLLTSGGEQFF.